This T cell receptor beta chain was obtained from a study of blood T cell repertoires in COVID-19. Study in general: T cells, B-cell-depleted T cells, or PBMCs provided the cDNA or gDNA that served as material.

Assay used: immunoSEQ multiplex PCR; TCRdb lists only in-frame clones, some missing. Seen here are around 200,000 clones, more than 85% observed once, and the top ten hold about 3%. This CDR3 is 14 amino acids long. The junction had 4 bases not matched to a gene; V was cut back by 5 bases and J by 10 bases. Germline lookup yields CDR1 SEHNR and CDR2 FQNEAQ (reference sequence). The source material was peripheral blood. This clonotype was obtained from a man aged 35 to 55 with active or convalescent COVID-19. The chain employs TRBV7-9 and TRBJ1-6, with 11 bases lining up with TRBD1. The CDR3 DNA follows: TGTGCCAGCAGCCCGGGACAGGGGGAATCACCCCTCCACTTT. Amino acid sequence: CASSPGQGESPLHF. The full variable domain, rest sourced from reference TRBV7-9 and TRBJ1-6, is DTGVSQNPRHKITKRGQNVTFRCDPISEHNRLYWYRQTLGQGPEFLTYFQNEAQLEKSRLLSDRFSAERPKGSFSTLEIQRTEQGDSAMYLCASSPGQGESPLHFGNGTRLTVT.